Listed here are 2 T cell receptor beta chains from one sample, sequenced in a study of PD-1 blockade in classical Hodgkin lymphoma. Clones were read by immunoSEQ multiplex PCR, and TCRdb kept only the in-frame ones, dropping some. The sample yields some 19,000 clones, just over 70% seen once. Indicated time point: cycle 4 day 1 (C4D1), after 5 to 7 weeks of nivolumab. Each and every patient relapsed after autologous stem cell transplantation, and patients got differing brentuximab vedotin exposure. Negative magnetic selection isolated CD4+ T cells from thawed PBMCs. The sequencing here drew on CD4+ T cells from blood, taken before the fourth cycle of nivolumab. These receptors came from a human donor with classical Hodgkin lymphoma.

V and J are TRBV5-1 and TRBJ2-2; no reliable D call. The germline CDR1 and CDR2 sequences are SGHRS and YFSETQ. This CDR3 region has 15 residues. Deletions cut 1 base from V and 5 bases from J, with 12 bases between. CDR3 DNA sequence: TGCGCCAGCAGCTTGTCTCTCGCCGGAACCGGGGAGCTGTTTTTT. Protein sequence: CASSLSLAGTGELFF.

The chain joins TRBV6-1 to TRBJ2-7; 7 positions match TRBD1. Per germline, CDR1 MNHNS and CDR2 SASEGT. The V and J ends lost 6 bases and 4 bases, in that order; junction bases with no gene match: 6. The CDR3 has 13 residues. CDR3 sequence reads: CASRKMDRYEQYF. Here the CDR3 DNA reads TGTGCCAGCAGGAAGATGGACAGGTACGAGCAGTACTTC.